This is a list of T cell receptor beta chains from one sample in a study of Tregs in tolerant kidney transplant recipients. Profiling relied on immunoSEQ multiplex PCR, and the TCRdb table lists in-frame clones only, not all of them. The sample includes some 50,000 clones, about nine tenths of them seen just once. Specimen: CD8+ T cells from blood (PBMCs), collected 12 months after the transplant. These receptor sequences come from a human patient who received a combined kidney and bone marrow transplant. Some of these T cells may belong to the graft donor. CDR3s include the opening cysteine and the closing phenylalanine or tryptophan. A D gene is named only where the DNA matches it firmly. Only some rows state a clone size, as once, few, many or a class for expanded clones.

CDR3 length	D gene	V gene	clone size	J gene	CDR3 DNA	CDR3 protein
16	TRBD2	TRBV5-4	.	TRBJ2-1	TGTGCCAGCAGCTTGGAACATACTAGCGGGGGCAATGAGCAGTTCTTC	CASSLEHTSGGNEQFF
13	TRBD1	TRBV4-3	.	TRBJ2-7	TGCGCCAGCAGCCGGGACAGGGTCCACGAGCAGTACTTC	CASSRDRVHEQYF
14	TRBD2	TRBV5-1	few	TRBJ2-1	TGCGCCAGCAGCTTGGGCGGGGGGGCCAATGAGCAGTTCTTC	CASSLGGGANEQFF
14	.	TRBV12-1	few	TRBJ2-5	TGTGCCAGCAGCTGCGGACAGGGGAAGGAGACCCAGTACTTC	CASSCGQGKETQYF
14	.	TRBV6-5	.	TRBJ2-7	TGTGCCAGCAGCCCCCGAGCAATTCCCTACGAGCAGTACTTC	CASSPRAIPYEQYF
13	.	TRBV27	once	TRBJ2-5	TGTGCCAGCAGTTTGAACGGAGGAGAGACCCAGTACTTC	CASSLNGGETQYF
15	TRBD1	TRBV5-6	once	TRBJ2-7	TGTGCCAGCAGCTTGACCCGGGACAGGGTATCCGAGCAGTACTTC	CASSLTRDRVSEQYF
15	TRBD1	TRBV13	.	TRBJ1-5	TGTGCCAGCAGCCAGGACAGGGGGCGAAATCAGCCCCAGCATTTT	CASSQDRGRNQPQHF
19	.	TRBV11-2	.	TRBJ2-2	TGTGCCAGCAGCCCCACGGGCAGAGGGATAGTTCGAACCTCCGGGGAGCTGTTTTTT	CASSPTGRGIVRTSGELFF
14	TRBD1	TRBV5-6	.	TRBJ1-1	TGTGCCAGCAGAACAGGGGGGGGGAACACTGAAGCTTTCTTT	CASRTGGGNTEAFF